This T cell receptor (beta chain) is from a study of memory CD4+ T cells and cytomegalovirus serostatus. Study in general: Of the healthy Belgian adults, 9 or 10 were CMV seropositive and about 24 seronegative.

Germline V gives CDR1 SGHVS, CDR2 FQNEAQ. This CDR3 is 16 amino acids long. After removal of 5 bases from V and 7 bases from J, the junction contained 14 bases not matched to a gene. Per the original data handling: After removing out-of-frame reads, 2 million to 2.5 million distinct TCRbeta sequences remained. Profiling relied on immunoSEQ multiplex PCR, and the TCRdb table lists in-frame clones only, not all of them. That table furnishes V, J and clone size, whereas the DNA furnished D and trimming. The table has about 60,000 clones, about 70% seen once. Single viable CD3+CD4+CD8-CD45RO+ cells were sorted as the memory CD4+ T cells.

The sample was memory CD4+ T cells from blood. V and J are TRBV7-8 and TRBJ2-1; 7 bases fit TRBD2. This sequence originates from an adult in good health and CMV-seropositive. The CDR3 nucleotides read TGTGCCAGCAGCGCTCGCACGGGACTAATTTCGAATGAGCAGTTCTTC. Its protein is CASSARTGLISNEQFF.